This TCR beta chain stems from a study of blood T cell repertoires in COVID-19. About the research overall: Researchers got acute and convalescent COVID-19 samples from the United States, Italy and Spain. PBMCs, B-cell-depleted T cells, or T cells were the source of the cDNA or gDNA that made up the material.

TCRdb's table, derived via immunoSEQ multiplex PCR, lists solely in-frame clones and lacks some. Of about 300,000 clones listed, about nine tenths are singletons. Sequenced input: peripheral blood. The source is a woman aged 30 to 39 who had recovered from COVID-19.

The CDR3 DNA is TGTGCCAGCAGTTTGTGGCAGGCTGAAGCTTTCTTT. Encoded protein: CASSLWQAEAFF. V usage is TRBV12-3 or TRBV12-4 and J usage is TRBJ1-1, with D hard to call. This CDR3 contains 12 residues. Deletions cut 3 bases from V and 6 bases from J, with 8 bases between.